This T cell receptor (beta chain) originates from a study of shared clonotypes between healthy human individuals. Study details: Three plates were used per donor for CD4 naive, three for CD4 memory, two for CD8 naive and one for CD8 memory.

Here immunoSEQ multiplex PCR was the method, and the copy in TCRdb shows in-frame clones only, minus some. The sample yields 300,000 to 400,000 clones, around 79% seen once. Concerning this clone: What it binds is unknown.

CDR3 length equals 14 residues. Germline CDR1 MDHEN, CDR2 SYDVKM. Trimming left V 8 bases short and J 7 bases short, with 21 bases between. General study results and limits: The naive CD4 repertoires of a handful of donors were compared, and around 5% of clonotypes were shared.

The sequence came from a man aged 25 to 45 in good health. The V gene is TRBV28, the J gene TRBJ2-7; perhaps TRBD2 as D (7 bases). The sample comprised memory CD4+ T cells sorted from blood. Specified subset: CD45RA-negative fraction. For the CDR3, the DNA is TGTGCCAGCCTGGGGGGGCAGGCAAGGATGGAGCAGTACTTC. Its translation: CASLGGQARMEQYF.